The 23 T cell receptor beta chains given below trace back to one sample, sequenced in a study of shared clonotypes between healthy human individuals. Sequenced by immunoSEQ multiplex PCR; TCRdb stores in-frame clones only, minus some. This table has fewer than 3 million clones, around 90% appearing once. The source material was naive CD4+ T cells from PBMCs. As for subset: CD45RA+ positively selected. Receptors were obtained from a man between 18 and 29 years old in good health. Some clones in this sample may be carry-over from other donors' samples.

The CDR3 DNA is TGTGCCAGCAGTTACTCACAGGGTCTCAACGAGCAGTACTTC. Its translation: CASSYSQGLNEQYF. The chain carries TRBV6-5 and TRBJ2-7; a weak D match, TRBD1 (6 bases). The V end was cut by 0 bases, the J end by 5 bases, with 11 bases between. This CDR3 comprises 14 residues. In germline, CDR1 is MNHEY, CDR2 SVGAGI.

The chain carries TRBV15 and TRBJ2-6, with no clear D. Germline-derived CDR1 and CDR2 are LNHNV and YYDKDF (reference sequence). V was clipped by 1 base and J by 0 bases, with 10 bases between them. The CDR3 covers 17 residues. CDR3 protein: CATSRGHQISGANVLTF. The CDR3 DNA follows: TGTGCCACCAGCAGAGGACACCAGATCTCTGGGGCCAACGTCCTGACTTTC.

This clone was detected only once. The chain uses TRBV19 and TRBJ1-5; perhaps TRBD1 as D (5 bases). V dropped 1 base and J dropped 5 bases, with 15 bases sitting between them. CDR1 is LNHDA, CDR2 SQIVND, per germline (reference sequence). CDR3 length equals 16 residues. CDR3 sequence (DNA): TGTGCCAGTAGTATAGTTGGGACGGGTTCGGATCAGCCCCAGCATTTT. This sequence encodes CASSIVGTGSDQPQHF.

The chain couples TRBV6-5 to TRBJ2-7; D is tentatively TRBD1 or TRBD2 (5 bases each). V gave up 5 bases and J gave up 3 bases, with 14 bases separating them. The CDR3 is made up of 14 amino acids. Germline values: CDR1 MNHEY, CDR2 SVGAGI. The CDR3 nucleotides are TGTGCCAGCAGTCCCGGGACCCTCATCTACGAGCAGTACTTC. It is translated as CASSPGTLIYEQYF.

This rearrangement joins TRBV6-6 to TRBJ1-3; 7 bases are shared with TRBD1. CDR3 length equals 14 residues. The V and J ends lost 6 bases and 0 bases, in that order; junction bases with no gene match: 2. Germline CDR1 MNHNY, CDR2 SVGAGI (reference sequence). The CDR3 protein is CASRRDSSGNTIYF. CDR3 coding DNA: TGTGCCAGCAGACGGGACAGCTCTGGAAACACCATATATTTT.

Concerning this clone: In the same sample, other DNA sequences code for this CDR3. This chain joins TRBV28 and TRBJ2-5; 11 bases are a match to TRBD2. From germline, CDR1 is MDHEN and CDR2 SYDVKM. With V trimmed by 6 bases and J by 5 bases, 8 bases remained unmatched. The CDR3 length is 15 residues. As DNA, the CDR3 is TGTGCCAGCAGCCCCGGGACTAGCGGTCCGGAGACCCAGTACTTC. Residues: CASSPGTSGPETQYF.

CDR3 loop: CASLRGLAGGEQFF. The CDR3 coding sequence is TGTGCCAGTCTCCGAGGACTAGCGGGGGGGGAGCAGTTCTTC. This rearrangement joins TRBV6-1 to TRBJ2-1, with 15 positions matching TRBD2. Germline CDR1 and CDR2: MNHNS and SASEGT. CDR3 length equals 14 residues. V lost 9 bases to trimming and J lost 10 bases; unmatched junction nucleotides: 7.

This clone was counted a few times. The CDR3 sequence is CASSLEYKRTDTQYF. As DNA, the CDR3 is TGTGCCAGCAGCTTAGAATATAAACGCACAGATACGCAGTATTTT. J is TRBJ2-3 and V is TRBV7-8, with unresolved D. The CDR3 runs 15 residues. The germline gives CDR1 SGHVS, CDR2 FQNEAQ. The V end lost 1 base, the J end lost 1 base, and 9 bases lay between the germline ends.

V usage is TRBV7-3 and J usage is TRBJ2-3; D assignment may be TRBD1 or TRBD2 (5 bases each). The germline V gene encodes CDR1 SGHTA and CDR2 FQGTGA. Trimming took off 5 bases at V and 4 bases at J, with 16 bases between the two ends. CDR3 length: 15 amino acids. The CDR3 DNA is TGTGCCAGCAGCCTTCAAGGGGACGGATCAGATACGCAGTATTTT. It encodes CASSLQGDGSDTQYF.

In the case of this clone: Other DNA sequences from this sample encode an identical CDR3 as well. V usage is TRBV9 and J usage is TRBJ2-3; D is unclear. Germline V gene sequence: CDR1 SGDLS, CDR2 YYNGEE. The length of the CDR3 is 15 residues. Trimming left V 0 bases short and J 6 bases short, with 14 bases between. In nucleotides, the CDR3 is TGTGCCAGCAGCGTAGAGCCCCTGAGTACGGATACGCAGTATTTT. Its translation is CASSVEPLSTDTQYF.

This chain uses TRBV9 with TRBJ2-3; 8 bases align to TRBD2. Germline V gene lookup returns CDR1 SGDLS and CDR2 YYNGEE. The ends lost 0 bases at V and 9 bases at J; junction bases unmatched: 12. The CDR3 totals 16 residues. CDR3 loop: CASSVVGSGGPSTQYF. CDR3 in DNA: TGTGCCAGCAGCGTAGTGGGATCGGGAGGGCCATCAACGCAGTATTTT.

The chain is built from TRBV30 and TRBJ2-7; either TRBD1 or TRBD2 may supply D (5 bases each). Germline CDR1 is GTSNPN and CDR2 is SVGIG (reference sequence). V was cut by 0 bases and J by 7 bases, with 13 bases left in between. CDR3 size: 13 residues. As DNA, the CDR3 is TGTGCCTGGAGTGTAAAGGATTGGGGGGAGCAGTACTTC. It yields the protein CAWSVKDWGEQYF.

The gene calls are TRBV27 and TRBJ2-3; 7 bases are shared with TRBD1. V dropped 3 bases and J dropped 5; count of bases not matched to a gene: 14. Germline CDR1 is MNHEY and CDR2 is SMNVEV (reference sequence). The CDR3 is made up of 17 amino acids. CDR3 coding DNA: TGTGCCAGCAGTTTGACCGTGGGCAGGGGGTGGATAGATACGCAGTATTTT. Translation gives CASSLTVGRGWIDTQYF.

J is TRBJ2-5 and V is TRBV7-9; D not certain. Germline lookup yields CDR1 SEHNR and CDR2 FQNEAQ (reference sequence). V lost 6 bases to trimming and J lost 3 bases, with 14 bases between them. The CDR3 has 14 amino acids. The CDR3 sequence is CASSSRATEETQYF. The CDR3 nucleotides read TGTGCCAGCAGTAGTCGTGCGACGGAAGAGACCCAGTACTTC.

The V call is TRBV9, the J call TRBJ2-3; no clear D gene. CDR1 and CDR2 from the germline V gene are SGDLS and YYNGEE. The V end lost 4 bases, the J end lost 4 bases, and 10 bases lay between the germline ends. The CDR3 has 13 residues. CDR3 in amino acids: CASSPGVADTQYF. The CDR3 DNA sequence: TGTGCCAGCAGCCCAGGAGTGGCAGATACGCAGTATTTT.

Worth noting for this clone: The same CDR3 is also encoded by other DNA sequences in this sample. This chain uses TRBV5-6 with TRBJ2-4; D not resolved. CDR1 and CDR2 from the germline V gene are SGHDT and YYEEEE. V lost 0 bases, J lost 0 bases, and 7 bases lay in between. The CDR3 consists of 15 residues. The CDR3 spells CASSLGSLAKNIQYF. For the CDR3, the DNA is TGTGCCAGCAGCTTGGGCAGCCTAGCCAAAAACATTCAGTACTTC. The full variable domain, rest sourced from reference TRBV5-6 and TRBJ2-4, is DAGVTQSPTHLIKTRGQQVTLRCSPKSGHDTVSWYQQALGQGPQFIFQYYEEEERQRGNFPDRFSGHQFPNYSSELNVNALLLGDSALYLCASSLGSLAKNIQYFGAGTRLSVL.

In DNA, the CDR3 is TGTGCCAGCAGCCCCCAGTGGGGTGTACAAGAGACCCAGTACTTC. This sequence encodes CASSPQWGVQETQYF. The chain combines TRBV7-2 with TRBJ2-5; D not resolved. CDR1 and CDR2 (germline): SGHTA, FQGNSA. The CDR3 consists of 15 residues. Deletions cut 5 bases from V and 2 bases from J, with 15 bases between.

The rearrangement uses TRBV4-1 and TRBJ1-3, with 7 bases that match TRBD1. The CDR3 loop spans 17 amino acids. Trimming cost V 1 base and J 2 bases; bases outside gene matches: 8. Per germline, CDR1 MGHRA and CDR2 YSYEKL. The CDR3 loop is CASSQGQTGKAGNTIYF. CDR3 coding DNA: TGCGCCAGCAGCCAAGGCCAGACAGGGAAGGCTGGAAACACCATATATTTT.

This chain joins TRBV7-9 and TRBJ1-2; D might be TRBD1 (5 bases). V was cut by 5 bases and J by 4 bases, with 11 bases left in between. Germline loops: CDR1 SEHNR, CDR2 FQNEAQ (reference sequence). This CDR3 has 13 residues. The CDR3 nucleotides read TGTGCCAGCAGCACGACAGCTCTCTATGGCTACACCTTC. This gives the protein CASSTTALYGYTF.

The V call is TRBV28, the J call TRBJ1-1; D uncertain. This CDR3 has 12 amino acids. Germline loops: CDR1 MDHEN, CDR2 SYDVKM. Trimming pared 4 bases from V and 5 bases from J, leaving 8 bases between. This chain's CDR3 is CASSYYATEAFF. CDR3 sequence (DNA): TGTGCCAGCAGTTATTATGCGACTGAAGCTTTCTTT.

V is TRBV28 and J is TRBJ1-5; 7 nucleotides match TRBD1. The J segment lost 3 bases and the V segment lost 6 bases, leaving 8 bases of the junction unmatched. The CDR3 spans 15 residues. Germline V gives CDR1 MDHEN, CDR2 SYDVKM. The CDR3 loop is CASSRDRVANQPQHF. The CDR3 DNA reads as TGTGCCAGCAGCCGTGACAGGGTGGCCAATCAGCCCCAGCATTTT.

The chain employs TRBV19 and TRBJ1-1, with TRBD1 as a possible D gene (5 bases). V was trimmed by 0 bases and J by 8 bases, leaving 16 bases between them. Germline loops: CDR1 LNHDA, CDR2 SQIVND (reference sequence). This CDR3 region has 15 residues. The CDR3 is CASSIDLGLKGEAFF. The CDR3 region has the DNA TGTGCCAGTAGTATAGATCTGGGACTCAAAGGGGAAGCTTTCTTT.

The V call is TRBV5-1, the J call TRBJ2-2, with a tentative D call TRBD1 (6 bases). V dropped 4 bases and J dropped 4 bases, with 14 bases sitting between them. This CDR3 comprises 15 residues. CDR1 is SGHRS, CDR2 YFSETQ, per germline. Here the CDR3 reads CASSPVPDSTGELFF. In DNA, the CDR3 is TGCGCCAGCAGCCCAGTCCCGGACAGCACCGGGGAGCTGTTTTTT. The variable domain in full, completed from reference TRBV5-1 and TRBJ2-2, reads KAGVTQTPRYLIKTRGQQVTLSCSPISGHRSVSWYQQTPGQGLQFLFEYFSETQRNKGNFPGRFSGRQFSNSRSEMNVSTLELGDSALYLCASSPVPDSTGELFFGEGSRLTVL.